These 17 T cell receptor beta chains share one sample of origin, sequenced in a study of blood T cell repertoires in COVID-19. Method: immunoSEQ multiplex PCR; TCRdb's copy keeps in-frame clones and lacks some. Found here are roughly 150,000 clones, roughly 88% of them singletons; the top ten hold 7.2%. The sample comprised peripheral blood. The receptors stem from a woman aged 50 to 60 in a cohort sampled during active or convalescent COVID-19.

On this clone itself: This sample includes further DNA sequences coding for the same CDR3. The chain links TRBV5-1 to TRBJ2-6, with D perhaps TRBD1 (6 bases). CDR3 length equals 15 residues. From germline, CDR1 is SGHRS and CDR2 YFSETQ. V lost 1 base and J lost 4, with 9 bases in between. CDR3 DNA sequence: TGCGCCAGCAGCTTGCAGGGGTCCGGGGCCAACGTCCTGACTTTC. Residues: CASSLQGSGANVLTF.

The chain is built from TRBV19 and TRBJ1-6, with D possibly matching TRBD1 (6 bases). CDR3 length: 13 amino acids. Germline CDR1 reads LNHDA; CDR2 reads SQIVND (reference sequence). The V gene lost 9 bases and the J gene lost 6 bases, with 12 bases spanning the gap. The chain's CDR3 is CASGQPANSPLHF. CDR3 in DNA: TGTGCCAGCGGACAGCCGGCTAATTCACCCCTCCACTTT.

The chain has TRBV6-2 or TRBV6-3 and TRBJ2-3; a weak D match, TRBD2 (6 bases). Trimming took 4 bases from V and 11 from J, leaving 16 bases between them. Germline values: CDR1 MNHEY, CDR2 SVGEGT. The CDR3 extends over 13 amino acids. CDR3 loop: CASSSPLRGGQYF. In DNA form, the CDR3 reads TGTGCCAGCAGTTCCCCCCTACGGGGAGGGCAGTATTTT.

V gene TRBV27 combines with J gene TRBJ1-1, with no clear D. V shed 3 bases and J shed 1 base, with 6 bases lying between them. CDR1 is MNHEY and CDR2 is SMNVEV in the germline V gene (reference sequence). The CDR3 is 13 residues long. The CDR3 reads CASSFFKNTEAFF. The CDR3 coding sequence is TGTGCCAGCAGTTTTTTTAAGAACACTGAAGCTTTCTTT.

The V call is TRBV9, the J call TRBJ2-1, with 9 bases matching TRBD2. V lost 2 bases to trimming and J lost 8 bases; unmatched junction nucleotides: 8. From germline, CDR1 is SGDLS and CDR2 YYNGEE. The CDR3 spans 15 residues. The CDR3 reads CASSVIAGGPYEQFF. The DNA of the CDR3 is TGTGCCAGCAGCGTCATTGCGGGGGGGCCCTATGAGCAGTTCTTC.

This chain joins TRBV30 and TRBJ2-3, with 9 bases identical to TRBD2. V was clipped by 0 bases and J by 2 bases; unmatched bases: 6. The CDR3 sequence is 16 residues long. CDR1 is GTSNPN and CDR2 is SVGIG in the germline V gene (reference sequence). The CDR3 protein is CAWSVLRGGVTDTQYF. The CDR3 DNA reads TGTGCCTGGAGTGTACTCCGCGGGGGGGTCACAGATACGCAGTATTTT.

This clone was recorded only once. The gene calls are TRBV19 and TRBJ1-1, with a weak D call TRBD1 (6 bases). Germline V gene sequence: CDR1 LNHDA, CDR2 SQIVND (reference sequence). The CDR3 extends over 19 amino acids. The germline V and J ends were trimmed by 8 bases and 5 bases, with 33 bases remaining between them. In DNA, the CDR3 is TGTGCCAGTCGACCCCCGGGTGGGGGCTACGACGTCGGGAAAACTGAAGCTTTCTTT. This codes for CASRPPGGGYDVGKTEAFF. The variable domain in full, completed from reference TRBV19 and TRBJ1-1, reads DGGITQSPKYLFRKEGQNVTLSCEQNLNHDAMYWYRQDPGQGLRLIYYSQIVNDFQKGDIAEGYSVSREKKESFPLTVTSAQKNPTAFYLCASRPPGGGYDVGKTEAFFGQGTRLTVV.

The chain uses TRBV6-5 and TRBJ1-1; TRBD1 agrees at 11 bases. Trimming took 7 bases from V and 1 from J; bases not matched to a gene: 2. This CDR3 is built from 14 residues. CDR1 and CDR2 from the germline V gene are MNHEY and SVGAGI. CDR3 protein: CASKGQGANTEAFF. The CDR3 DNA sequence: TGTGCCAGCAAAGGACAGGGGGCGAACACTGAAGCTTTCTTT.

The rearrangement links TRBV25-1 to TRBJ1-1; TRBD1 might be the D (6 bases). Trimming left V 3 bases short and J 9 bases short, with 14 bases between. Germline lookup yields CDR1 MGHDK and CDR2 SYGVNS. The CDR3 totals 13 residues. CDR3: CASSDVADSQAFF. Written as DNA, the CDR3 is TGTGCCAGCAGTGACGTTGCGGACAGCCAAGCTTTCTTT.

This clone was detected only a few times. The rearrangement joins TRBV14 to TRBJ1-1, with TRBD1 as a possible D gene (5 bases). CDR3 length: 14 amino acids. The germline V gene has CDR1 SGHDN and CDR2 FVKESK. The germline V and J ends were trimmed by 1 base and 5 bases, with 11 bases remaining between them. The CDR3 sequence is CASSQGGGRTEAFF. In DNA form, the CDR3 reads TGTGCCAGCAGCCAAGGGGGGGGAAGGACTGAAGCTTTCTTT.

This clone was seen once. CDR3 sequence reads: CATSDSGRASGKDTQYF. In DNA form, the CDR3 reads TGTGCCACCAGTGACTCGGGCAGGGCTAGCGGCAAAGATACGCAGTATTTT. The chain is built from TRBV24-1 and TRBJ2-3, with TRBD2 matching 7 bases. The CDR3 runs 17 residues. Trimming removed 4 bases from V and 5 bases from J; junction bases left unmatched: 14. Germline V CDR1 and CDR2: KGHDR, SFDVKD.

The genes are TRBV18 and TRBJ1-5; D gene unclear. The CDR3 is made up of 13 amino acids. Germline assignment: CDR1 KGHSH and CDR2 LQKENI. Trimming removed 3 bases from V and 5 bases from J, with 8 bases in between. Here the CDR3 DNA reads TGTGCCAGCTCACCCTCGGTCCATCAGCCCCAGCATTTT. It codes for CASSPSVHQPQHF.

This chain joins TRBV18 and TRBJ1-2; D call uncertain. This CDR3 has 13 amino acids. Trimming took 2 bases from V and 5 from J, leaving 9 bases between them. Germline loops: CDR1 KGHSH, CDR2 LQKENI. Written as DNA, the CDR3 is TGTGCCAGCTCACCATCCGGTCAATATGGCTACACCTTC. It codes for CASSPSGQYGYTF.

The rearrangement links TRBV2 to TRBJ2-7; 7 bases are shared with TRBD2. There are 13 residues in the CDR3. The V gene end was trimmed by 7 bases and the J gene end by 4 bases; junction bases not matched to a gene: 7. Germline V gene sequence: CDR1 SNHLY, CDR2 FYNNEI. CDR3 loop: CASNRGDDYEQYF. Here the CDR3 DNA reads TGTGCCAGCAACCGGGGGGATGATTACGAGCAGTACTTC.

CDR3 region: CASSLTGGKTGGYTF. CDR3 nucleotide sequence: TGTGCCAGTAGTCTGACAGGGGGCAAAACTGGTGGCTACACCTTC. This sequence joins TRBV19 and TRBJ1-2; TRBD1 matches at 10 bases. Germline V gives CDR1 LNHDA, CDR2 SQIVND (reference sequence). Trimming cost V 5 bases and J 7 bases; bases outside gene matches: 10. The CDR3 is 15 amino acids.

This chain links TRBV7-3 with TRBJ2-3; 11 positions match TRBD2. Trimming cost V 5 bases and J 2 bases; bases outside gene matches: 6. The germline V gene has CDR1 SGHTA and CDR2 FQGTGA. The CDR3 has 16 residues. The CDR3: CASSPRLAGPTDTQYF. CDR3 sequence (DNA): TGTGCCAGCAGCCCCCGACTAGCGGGGCCCACAGATACGCAGTATTTT.

The chain links TRBV11-2 to TRBJ1-2; D gene unclear. The V end was cut by 4 bases, the J end by 5 bases, with 5 bases between. CDR3 length: 11 amino acids. The V gene's germline CDR1 is SGHAT and CDR2 FQNNGV. The CDR3 region is CASSSLYGYTF. CDR3 DNA: TGTGCCAGCAGCTCCCTGTATGGCTACACCTTC. The entire variable domain, with the rest obtained from reference TRBV11-2 and TRBJ1-2, is as follows: EAGVAQSPRYKIIEKRQSVAFWCNPISGHATLYWYQQILGQGPKLLIQFQNNGVVDDSQLPKDRFSAERLKGVDSTLKIQPAKLEDSAVYLCASSSLYGYTFGSGTRLTVV.